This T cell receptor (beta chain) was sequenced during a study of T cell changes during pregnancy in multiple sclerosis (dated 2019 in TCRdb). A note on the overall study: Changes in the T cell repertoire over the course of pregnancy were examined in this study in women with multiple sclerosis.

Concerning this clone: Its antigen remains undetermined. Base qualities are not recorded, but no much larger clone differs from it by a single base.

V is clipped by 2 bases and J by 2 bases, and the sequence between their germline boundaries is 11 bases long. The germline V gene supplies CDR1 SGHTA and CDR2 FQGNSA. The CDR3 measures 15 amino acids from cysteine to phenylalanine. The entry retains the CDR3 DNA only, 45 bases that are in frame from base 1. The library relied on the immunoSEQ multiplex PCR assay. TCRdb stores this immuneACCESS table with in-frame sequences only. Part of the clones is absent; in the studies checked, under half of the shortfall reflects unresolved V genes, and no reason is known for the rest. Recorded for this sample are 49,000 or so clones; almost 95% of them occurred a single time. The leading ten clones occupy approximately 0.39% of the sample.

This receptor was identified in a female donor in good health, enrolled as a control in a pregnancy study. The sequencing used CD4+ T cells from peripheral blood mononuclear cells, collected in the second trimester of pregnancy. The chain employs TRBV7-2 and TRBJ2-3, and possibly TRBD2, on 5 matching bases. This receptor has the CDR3 CASSLRAGITDTQYF. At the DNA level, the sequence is TGTGCCAGCAGCTTAAGGGCGGGTATCACAGATACGCAGTATTTT.